This T cell receptor (beta chain) originates from a study of patients and donors after allogeneic stem cell transplantation. Germline CDR1 reads LNHNV; CDR2 reads YYDKDF (reference sequence). The V gene end was trimmed by 0 bases and the J gene end by 5 bases; junction bases not matched to a gene: 10. There are 18 residues in the CDR3. TCRdb analysed the RT-PCR reads with MiXCR anew, one entry per CDR3 protein. The table includes fewer than 25,000 distinct CDR3 sequences, approximately 42% detected once. The receptor was isolated from a human donor who was either an allogeneic HSCT recipient or a stem cell or donor lymphocyte infusion donor (not recorded which). It is not recorded whose cells these are; they may come from a transplant donor. V usage is TRBV15 and J usage is TRBJ2-1; 10 positions match TRBD2. Material for sequencing was blood, either unsorted or a sorted T cell fraction (not recorded which). This CDR3 reads CATSRDPPTSGIDNEQFF. The CDR3 nucleotides read TGTGCCACCAGCAGAGATCCCCCCACTAGCGGGATAGACAATGAGCAGTTCTTC.